A selection of T cell receptor beta chains follows, all from one sample in a study of blood T cell repertoires in COVID-19. Repertoires were generated with immunoSEQ multiplex PCR, while TCRdb's copy carries only in-frame clones and drops some. The table shows some 300,000 clones, with around 90% occurring only once. Specimen: PBMCs or T cells enriched from blood (not recorded which). The receptor set was obtained from a woman in her sixties in a cohort exposed to, infected with or recovered from COVID-19 (not recorded which). Each CDR3 is given with its conserved first and last residue.

V gene | CDR3 protein
TRBV19 | CASSISGGLGYEQYF
TRBV4-1 | CASSQPGAGGPYEQYF
TRBV6-5 | CASSYSTPGLLAEAFF
TRBV28 | CASGTFKTLIRESDEQFF
TRBV25-1 | CASSEQGIGQPQHF
TRBV28 | CASSWDRTTDTQYF
TRBV6-2/TRBV6-3 | CASSYWSGSPRSYEQYF
TRBV30 | CAWSVVGAYNEQFF
TRBV3-1/TRBV3-2 | CASSLKGPNSPLHF
TRBV7-2 | CASSSLGLPYEQFF
TRBV7-2 | CASSPRRAGVAYNEQFF
TRBV23-1 | CASSQSVVRTGRVNTEAFF
TRBV3-1/TRBV3-2 | CASSQQTSANEQFF
TRBV21-1 | CASSTVIPQDMETQYF
TRBV27 | CASSPRAGQQFF
TRBV28 | CASSLPRTSESYTDTQYF
TRBV6-5 | CASSLRLPNEQYF
TRBV7-2 | CASSFIGQNYGYTF
TRBV5-1 | CASRPASGTSGTYEQYF
TRBV24-1 | CATSDLRDRLNYGYTF
TRBV29-1 | CSVAPTGGRETQYF
TRBV18 | CASSPRIQGLTDTQYF
TRBV2 | CASRAGTSGRAFTVGEQYF
TRBV2 | CASSSSRITSSYNEQFF
TRBV28 | CASSPPGQGSGGELFF
TRBV19 | CASTTSGLADYYNEQFF
TRBV28 | CASSMRTGATSRNQPQHF
TRBV19 | CASMLLGKKTEAFF
TRBV7-3 | CASSLLAGTAGDEQFF
TRBV2 | CASRRREGPGELFF
TRBV5-4 | CASSSGQGGNSPLHF
TRBV5-1 | CASSILPDRGYEQYF
TRBV4-1 | CASSQRTSANTGELFF
TRBV5-5 | CASSLARTPITYEQYF
TRBV5-1 | CASSLASGSTEAFF
TRBV24-1 | CATSDPPGTGANEQFF
TRBV28 | CASSPPTGQGGYTF
TRBV6-6 | CASRKGLGDTEAFF
TRBV28 | CASSPRDRGEYGYTF
TRBV4-1 | CASSQDQRGQGNYGYTF
TRBV28 | CASSVTEYSNQPQHF